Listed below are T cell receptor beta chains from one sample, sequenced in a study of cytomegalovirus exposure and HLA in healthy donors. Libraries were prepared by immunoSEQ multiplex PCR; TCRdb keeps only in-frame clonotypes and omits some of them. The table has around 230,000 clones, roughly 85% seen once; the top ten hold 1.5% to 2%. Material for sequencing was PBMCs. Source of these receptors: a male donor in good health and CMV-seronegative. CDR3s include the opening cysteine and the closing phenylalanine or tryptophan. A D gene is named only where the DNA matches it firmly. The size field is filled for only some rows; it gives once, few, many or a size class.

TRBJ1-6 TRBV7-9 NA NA CASSPPRGLDSPLHF TGTGCCAGCAGCCCCCCCCGGGGGTTGGATTCACCCCTCCACTTT
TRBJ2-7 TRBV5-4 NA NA CASSLLPNSYEQYF TGTGCCAGCAGCTTACTCCCAAATTCCTACGAGCAGTACTTC
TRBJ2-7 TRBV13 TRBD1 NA CASSPLWRQGVLGSYEQYF TGTGCCAGCAGCCCCCTGTGGCGGCAGGGGGTTTTGGGGTCCTACGAGCAGTACTTC
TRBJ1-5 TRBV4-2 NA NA CASSQEVRRGYSNQPQHF TGTGCCAGCAGCCAAGAAGTTAGGAGGGGCTATAGCAATCAGCCCCAGCATTTT
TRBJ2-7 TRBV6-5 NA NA CASSYSTERNYEQYF TGTGCCAGCAGTTACTCGACGGAGAGAAACTACGAGCAGTACTTC
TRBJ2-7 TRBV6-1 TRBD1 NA CASSEEEVRDRGRYEQYF TGTGCCAGCAGTGAAGAGGAGGTGAGGGACAGGGGGCGGTACGAGCAGTACTTC
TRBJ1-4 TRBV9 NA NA CASSVAGESEKLFF TGTGCCAGCAGCGTTGCGGGGGAGAGTGAAAAACTGTTTTTT
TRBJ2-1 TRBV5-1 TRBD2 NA CASSLVIGGGGNEQFF TGCGCCAGCAGCTTGGTTATCGGGGGGGGCGGCAATGAGCAGTTCTTC
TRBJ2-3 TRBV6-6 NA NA CATLQGGADTQYF TGTGCCACCCTACAGGGGGGGGCAGATACGCAGTATTTT
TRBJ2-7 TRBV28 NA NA CASSQALYEQYF TGTGCCAGCAGCCAGGCCCTCTACGAGCAGTACTTC
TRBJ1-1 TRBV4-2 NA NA CASSHVGEGVNTEAFF TGTGCCAGCAGCCATGTTGGGGAGGGGGTGAACACTGAAGCTTTCTTT
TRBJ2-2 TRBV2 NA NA CASSEDLLAGELFF TGTGCCAGCAGTGAAGATCTCCTTGCCGGGGAGCTGTTTTTT
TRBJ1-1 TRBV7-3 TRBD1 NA CASSLARTGDTEAFF TGTGCCAGCAGCTTAGCCCGGACAGGGGACACTGAAGCTTTCTTT
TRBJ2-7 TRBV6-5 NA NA CASSALGRSYEQYF TGTGCCAGCAGTGCCCTCGGGAGATCCTACGAGCAGTACTTC
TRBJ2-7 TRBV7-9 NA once CASSSIWGSSYEQYF TGTGCCAGCAGCTCGATTTGGGGCAGCTCCTACGAGCAGTACTTC
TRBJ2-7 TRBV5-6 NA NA CASSPDRYSYEQYF TGTGCCAGCAGCCCAGACAGGTACTCCTACGAGCAGTACTTC
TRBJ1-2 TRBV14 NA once CASSRQESTYGYTF TGTGCCAGCAGCCGCCAAGAGTCTACCTATGGCTACACCTTC
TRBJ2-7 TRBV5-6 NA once CASSLEQTSRSYEQYF TGTGCCAGCAGCTTGGAGCAGACTAGTCGCTCCTACGAGCAGTACTTC
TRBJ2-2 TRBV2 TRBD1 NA CASRGDRGPGELFF TGTGCCAGCCGAGGGGACAGGGGGCCCGGGGAGCTGTTTTTT
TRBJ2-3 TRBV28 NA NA CASSRASSTDTQYF TGTGCCAGCAGCCGCGCTTCTAGCACAGATACGCAGTATTTT
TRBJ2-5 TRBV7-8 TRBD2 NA CASSLIGTSTETQYF TGTGCCAGCAGCTTAATAGGGACTAGCACGGAGACCCAGTACTTC
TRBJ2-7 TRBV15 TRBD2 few CATSRDSGGSYEQYF TGTGCCACCAGCAGAGATAGCGGGGGCTCCTACGAGCAGTACTTC
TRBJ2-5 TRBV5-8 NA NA CASSLEGRDETQYF TGTGCCAGCAGCTTGGAGGGCAGGGATGAGACCCAGTACTTC
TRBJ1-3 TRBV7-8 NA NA CASSLGAPSGNTIYF TGTGCCAGCAGCTTAGGCGCTCCCTCTGGAAACACCATATATTTT
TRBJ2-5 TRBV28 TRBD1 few CASLGGTGFQETQYF TGTGCCAGTTTAGGCGGGACAGGGTTCCAAGAGACCCAGTACTTC
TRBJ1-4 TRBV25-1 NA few CASTGTLGANEKLFF TGTGCCAGCACTGGGACACTTGGGGCTAATGAAAAACTGTTTTTT
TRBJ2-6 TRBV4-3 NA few CASSQEPGISGANVLTF TGCGCCAGCAGCCAAGAACCCGGGATCTCTGGGGCCAACGTCCTGACTTTC
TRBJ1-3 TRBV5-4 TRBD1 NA CASSLEGTAGNTIYF TGTGCCAGCAGCTTGGAAGGGACAGCTGGAAACACCATATATTTT
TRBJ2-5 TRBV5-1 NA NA CASSLLSLQETQYF TGCGCCAGCAGCTTGCTCTCTTTACAAGAGACCCAGTACTTC
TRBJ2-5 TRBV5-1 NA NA CASSLTSGSGEQETQYF TGCGCCAGTAGCTTGACCTCGGGTAGCGGCGAGCAAGAGACCCAGTACTTC
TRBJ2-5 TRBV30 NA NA CAWSLAIGETQYF TGTGCCTGGAGTCTAGCGATTGGGGAGACCCAGTACTTC
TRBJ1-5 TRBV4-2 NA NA CASSQERQVYQPQHF TGTGCCAGCAGCCAAGAACGGCAGGTATATCAGCCCCAGCATTTT
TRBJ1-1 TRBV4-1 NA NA CASSHPNTPSTEAFF TGCGCCAGCAGCCACCCAAATACCCCGAGCACTGAAGCTTTCTTT
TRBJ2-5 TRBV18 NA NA CASSPIVTLSGETQYF TGTGCCAGCTCACCGATTGTGACCCTTAGCGGAGAGACCCAGTACTTC
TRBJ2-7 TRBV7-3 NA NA CASSLWVRGSYEQYF TGTGCCAGCAGCTTATGGGTAAGGGGCTCCTACGAGCAGTACTTC
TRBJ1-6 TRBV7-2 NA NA CASSLERDSPLHF TGTGCCAGCAGCTTAGAGAGGGATTCACCCCTCCACTTT
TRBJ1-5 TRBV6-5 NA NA CASSYQNQPQHF TGTGCCAGCAGTTACCAAAATCAGCCCCAGCATTTT
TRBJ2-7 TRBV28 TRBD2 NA CASSRRPGTSYEQYF TGTGCCAGCAGTCGCCGACCCGGGACTAGTTACGAGCAGTACTTC
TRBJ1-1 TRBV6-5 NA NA CASSYSEGPPPEAFF TGTGCCAGCAGTTACTCGGAGGGGCCCCCCCCTGAAGCTTTCTTT
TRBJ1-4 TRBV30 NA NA CAWSGNPGAAYTTNEKLFF TGTGCCTGGAGTGGCAATCCAGGGGCCGCTTATACAACTAATGAAAAACTGTTTTTT
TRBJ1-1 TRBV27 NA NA CASGPQEARRGNTEAFF TGTGCCAGCGGTCCGCAGGAGGCTAGGAGGGGGAACACTGAAGCTTTCTTT
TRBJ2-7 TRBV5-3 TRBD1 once CARSLAGTGLAEQYF TGTGCCAGAAGCTTGGCAGGGACAGGGTTGGCCGAGCAGTACTTC
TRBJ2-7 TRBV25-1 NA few CASSPRAASHEQYF TGTGCCAGCAGCCCCAGGGCCGCCTCCCACGAGCAGTACTTC
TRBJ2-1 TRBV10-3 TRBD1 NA CAIRQGGNEQFF TGTGCCATCAGACAGGGGGGCAATGAGCAGTTCTTC
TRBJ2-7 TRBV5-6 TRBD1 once CASSWNRGTYEQYF TGTGCCAGCAGCTGGAACAGGGGGACCTACGAGCAGTACTTC
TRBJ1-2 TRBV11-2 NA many CASSPALVPGYTF TGTGCCAGCAGCCCCGCCTTAGTTCCTGGCTACACCTTC
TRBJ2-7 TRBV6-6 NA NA CASIGGSSYEQYF TGTGCCAGCATCGGGGGAAGCTCATACGAGCAGTACTTC
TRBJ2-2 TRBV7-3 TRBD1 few CASSSGTGMVGELFF TGTGCCAGCAGCTCCGGGACAGGGATGGTCGGGGAGCTGTTTTTT
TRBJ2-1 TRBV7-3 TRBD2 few CASSRTSGYNEQFF TGTGCCAGCAGCAGGACTAGCGGGTACAATGAGCAGTTCTTC
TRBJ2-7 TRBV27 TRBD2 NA CASSRGEEQYF TGTGCCAGCAGTCGGGGGGAAGAGCAGTACTTC
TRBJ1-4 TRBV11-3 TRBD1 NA CASSTGQGGSEKLFF TGTGCCAGCAGCACCGGACAGGGAGGGAGTGAAAAACTGTTTTTT
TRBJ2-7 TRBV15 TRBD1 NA CATGGQVLFGTGSYEQYF TGTGCCACCGGGGGTCAAGTATTGTTCGGGACAGGGTCCTACGAGCAGTACTTC
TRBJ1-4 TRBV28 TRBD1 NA CASSLGTGEKLFF TGTGCCAGCAGTTTAGGGACAGGGGAAAAACTGTTTTTT
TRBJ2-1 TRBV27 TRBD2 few CASSLGLAGPSYNEQFF TGTGCCAGCAGTTTAGGACTAGCGGGACCCTCCTACAATGAGCAGTTCTTC